These 18 T cell receptor beta chains share one sample of origin, sequenced in a study of OX40 agonist ivuxolimab in advanced cancers. Clones were read by immunoSEQ multiplex PCR, and TCRdb kept only the in-frame ones, dropping some. Seen here are 80,000 to 100,000 clones, about nine tenths observed once, and the top ten hold more than 0.25%. This sample comprised CD4+ or CD8+ T cells sorted from blood, obtained in a trial of the OX40 agonist ivuxolimab. These TCRs come from an adult with an advanced solid tumor such as melanoma, head and neck, liver or kidney cancer.

The chain is built from TRBV15 and TRBJ1-2; D not resolved. The CDR3 runs 12 residues. V dropped 1 base and J dropped 8 bases, with 8 bases sitting between them. CDR1 and CDR2 (germline): LNHNV, YYDKDF (reference sequence). The chain's CDR3 is CATSRGFRGYTF. As DNA, the CDR3 is TGTGCCACCAGCAGAGGGTTCAGGGGCTACACCTTC.

The chain joins TRBV19 to TRBJ2-1, with D possibly matching TRBD2 (6 bases). CDR3 length: 16 amino acids. Deletions cut 3 bases from V and 7 bases from J, with 19 bases between. The germline V gene encodes CDR1 LNHDA and CDR2 SQIVND (reference sequence). The CDR3 bases are TGTGCCAGTAGTATCCCCCAGGCGAGGGCGGGGAATGAGCAGTTCTTC. Amino acids: CASSIPQARAGNEQFF.

This clone was detected once. The rearrangement links TRBV27 to TRBJ2-1; D possibly corresponds to TRBD2 (6 bases). V shed 2 bases and J shed 9 bases, with 11 bases lying between them. The CDR3 has 13 amino acids. Germline-derived CDR1 and CDR2 are MNHEY and SMNVEV (reference sequence). CDR3 protein: CASSLRGFGEQFF. Here the CDR3 DNA reads TGTGCCAGCAGTTTACGGGGGTTTGGTGAGCAGTTCTTC.

The chain couples TRBV5-4 to TRBJ1-6; TRBD1 aligns across 12 bases. V lost 3 bases to trimming and J lost 7 bases; unmatched junction nucleotides: 5. There are 16 residues in the CDR3. In germline, CDR1 is SGHNT, CDR2 YYREEE (reference sequence). The CDR3 DNA reads as TGTGCCAGCAGCTCGGGACAGGGGGCTTGGAATTCACCCCTCCACTTT. This translates into CASSSGQGAWNSPLHF.

This sequence joins TRBV6-4 and TRBJ2-1; D is ambiguous. The germline gives CDR1 MRHNA, CDR2 SNTAGT. V was trimmed by 10 bases and J by 6 bases, leaving 19 bases between them. This CDR3 contains 14 residues. This CDR3 reads CATGGVGSGNEQFF. The CDR3 region has the DNA TGTGCCACCGGTGGCGTGGGCTCCGGCAATGAGCAGTTCTTC.

J is TRBJ2-2 and V is TRBV9; 10 bases line up with TRBD2. The CDR3 is 18 residues long. Germline CDR1 SGDLS, CDR2 YYNGEE. V gave up 2 bases and J gave up 3 bases; unmatched junction bases: 10. CDR3 DNA sequence: TGTGCCAGCAGCGTTCGGGCTAGCGGGGGCCGGGACACCGGGGAGCTGTTTTTT. It translates to CASSVRASGGRDTGELFF.

The chain recombines TRBV7-3 with TRBJ2-7; no clear D gene. The germline CDR1 and CDR2 sequences are SGHTA and FQGTGA. The V gene lost 4 bases and the J gene lost 2 bases, with 9 bases spanning the gap. The CDR3 has 13 residues. The DNA for the CDR3 is TGTGCCAGCAGCTCCTACGGACCCTACGAGCAGTACTTC. Its translation: CASSSYGPYEQYF.

The V call is TRBV5-7, the J call TRBJ1-3, with a weak D call TRBD1 (6 bases). TRBV5-7 is an ORF, with its function uncertain. Trimming took off 8 bases at V and 0 bases at J, with 9 bases between the two ends. This CDR3 contains 13 residues. CDR3 region: CASTGISGNTIYF. In nucleotides, the CDR3 is TGTGCCAGTACAGGGATCTCTGGAAACACCATATATTTT.

The chain has TRBV11-2 and TRBJ1-2, with TRBD1 identical over 7 bases. After removal of 0 bases from V and 4 bases from J, the junction contained 20 bases not matched to a gene. Germline values: CDR1 SGHAT, CDR2 FQNNGV. The CDR3 length is 20 residues. In DNA form, the CDR3 reads TGTGCCAGCAGCTTAGATTTGGGATCAGGGGGACAAGCAACCTTCTATGGCTACACCTTC. This encodes CASSLDLGSGGQATFYGYTF.

The chain couples TRBV28 to TRBJ2-2; D gene uncertain. Germline V gene sequence: CDR1 MDHEN, CDR2 SYDVKM. The V end was cut by 0 bases, the J end by 2 bases, with 4 bases between. The CDR3 loop spans 14 amino acids. The CDR3 coding sequence is TGTGCCAGCAGTTTATGGGACAACACCGGGGAGCTGTTTTTT. It translates to CASSLWDNTGELFF.

This clone was detected only once. V gene TRBV19 combines with J gene TRBJ2-7; 10 bases align to TRBD2. J lost 4 bases, V lost 5 bases, and 14 bases had no gene match. Germline-derived CDR1 and CDR2 are LNHDA and SQIVND (reference sequence). This CDR3 is built from 17 residues. The CDR3 DNA reads as TGTGCCAGTAGTCAAAGCAGAGAGCGGGGGGGCATGTACGAGCAGTACTTC. Translation gives CASSQSRERGGMYEQYF.

This chain joins TRBV5-1 and TRBJ1-2; D not certain. V lost 0 bases and J 0 bases, leaving 9 bases between the germline ends. This CDR3 spans 15 amino acids. CDR1 is SGHRS and CDR2 is YFSETQ in the germline V gene. CDR3 amino acids: CASSLAGESNYGYTF. Here the CDR3 DNA reads TGCGCCAGCAGCTTGGCCGGGGAATCTAACTATGGCTACACCTTC.

This rearrangement joins TRBV19 to TRBJ2-2; a possible D gene is TRBD1 (6 bases). There are 17 residues in the CDR3. The germline CDR1 and CDR2 sequences are LNHDA and SQIVND (reference sequence). Trimming took off 6 bases at V and 5 bases at J, with 22 bases between the two ends. The CDR3 DNA sequence: TGTGCCAGTAGCCCACCCACAGGGACGAGTGTTACCGGGGAGCTGTTTTTT. Encoded protein: CASSPPTGTSVTGELFF. Combining the CDR3 with reference TRBV19 and TRBJ2-2 gives the whole variable domain DGGITQSPKYLFRKEGQNVTLSCEQNLNHDAMYWYRQDPGQGLRLIYYSQIVNDFQKGDIAEGYSVSREKKESFPLTVTSAQKNPTAFYLCASSPPTGTSVTGELFFGEGSRLTVL.

The CDR3 DNA is TGTGCCAGCAGTTACCTAGCGGGGGGGCGATACAATGAGCAGTTCTTC. Translating it yields CASSYLAGGRYNEQFF. The rearrangement joins TRBV7-3 to TRBJ2-1, with 12 nucleotides matching TRBD2. This CDR3 has 16 amino acids. With 6 bases clipped from V and 4 bases from J, the junction kept 7 bases outside the gene matches. Germline CDR1 and CDR2: SGHTA and FQGTGA.

This chain links TRBV5-1 with TRBJ2-1; 8 positions match TRBD1. Per germline, CDR1 SGHRS and CDR2 YFSETQ. Trimming took 0 bases from V and 6 from J; bases not matched to a gene: 5. The CDR3 spans 15 residues. The CDR3 here is CASSLGSRGRNEQFF. The CDR3 bases are TGCGCCAGCAGCTTGGGTAGCAGGGGGCGCAATGAGCAGTTCTTC.

In its sample, this clone was seen once. The chain uses TRBV7-2 and TRBJ2-5; 14 bases match TRBD2. The CDR3 spans 19 residues. Germline V CDR1 and CDR2: SGHTA, FQGNSA. J gave up 4 bases and V 5 bases, and 15 bases lay outside the gene matches. For the CDR3, the DNA is TGTGCCAGCAGCGCACGTCCGAGAGAGACTAGCGGGGGGGGAGAGACCCAGTACTTC. It specifies CASSARPRETSGGGETQYF.

This chain links TRBV7-9 with TRBJ2-1; D uncertain. CDR1 and CDR2 (germline): SEHNR, FQNEAQ (reference sequence). CDR3 length: 14 residues. V lost 5 bases and J lost 3, with 11 bases in between. The CDR3 loop is CASSPDTLYNEQFF. CDR3 sequence (DNA): TGTGCCAGCAGCCCCGACACCCTCTACAATGAGCAGTTCTTC. Together with reference TRBV7-9 and TRBJ2-1, the CDR3 gives the full variable domain: DTGVSQNPRHKITKRGQNVTFRCDPISEHNRLYWYRQTLGQGPEFLTYFQNEAQLEKSRLLSDRFSAERPKGSFSTLEIQRTEQGDSAMYLCASSPDTLYNEQFFGPGTRLTVL.

The chain recombines TRBV27 with TRBJ1-3, with unresolved D. V dropped 0 bases and J dropped 0 bases, with 9 bases sitting between them. The CDR3 runs to 16 residues. The germline V gene has CDR1 MNHEY and CDR2 SMNVEV (reference sequence). CDR3: CASSLSGVGSGNTIYF. CDR3 nucleotide sequence: TGTGCCAGCAGTTTATCGGGTGTGGGCTCTGGAAACACCATATATTTT.